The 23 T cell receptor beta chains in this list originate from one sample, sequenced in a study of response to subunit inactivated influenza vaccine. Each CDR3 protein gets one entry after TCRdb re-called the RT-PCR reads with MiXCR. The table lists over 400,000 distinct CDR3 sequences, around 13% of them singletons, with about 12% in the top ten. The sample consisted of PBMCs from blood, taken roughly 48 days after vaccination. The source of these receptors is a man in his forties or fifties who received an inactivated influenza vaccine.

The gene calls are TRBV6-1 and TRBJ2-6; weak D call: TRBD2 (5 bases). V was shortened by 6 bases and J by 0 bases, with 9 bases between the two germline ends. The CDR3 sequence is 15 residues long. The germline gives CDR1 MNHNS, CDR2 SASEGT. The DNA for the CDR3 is TGTGCCAGCAGAACTGCGGGCTCTGGGGCCAACGTCCTGACTTTC. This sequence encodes CASRTAGSGANVLTF.

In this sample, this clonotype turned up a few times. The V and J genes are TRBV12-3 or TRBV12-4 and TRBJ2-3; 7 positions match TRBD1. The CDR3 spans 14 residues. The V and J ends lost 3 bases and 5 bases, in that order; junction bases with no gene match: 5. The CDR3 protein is CASSLAGGEDTQYF. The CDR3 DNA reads TGTGCCAGCAGTTTGGCAGGGGGTGAAGATACGCAGTATTTT.

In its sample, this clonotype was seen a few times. The CDR3 region is CASSLGSSTGELFF. The CDR3 DNA is TGCGCCAGCAGCTTGGGAAGTTCCACCGGGGAGCTGTTTTTT. J is TRBJ2-2 and V is TRBV5-1; D gene ambiguous. The V end lost 0 bases, the J end lost 4 bases, and 7 bases lay between the germline ends. The CDR3 length is 14 residues. Germline V gives CDR1 SGHRS, CDR2 YFSETQ.

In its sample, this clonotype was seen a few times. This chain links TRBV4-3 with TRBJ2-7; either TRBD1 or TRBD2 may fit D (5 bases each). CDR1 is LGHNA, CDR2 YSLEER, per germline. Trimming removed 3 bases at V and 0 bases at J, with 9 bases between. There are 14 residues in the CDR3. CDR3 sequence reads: CASSQGVYSYEQYF. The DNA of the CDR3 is TGCGCCAGCAGCCAGGGGGTCTACTCCTACGAGCAGTACTTC.

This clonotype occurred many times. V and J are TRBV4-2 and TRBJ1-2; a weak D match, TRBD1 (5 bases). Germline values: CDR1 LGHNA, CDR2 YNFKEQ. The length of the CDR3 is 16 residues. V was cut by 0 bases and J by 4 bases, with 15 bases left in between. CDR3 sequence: CASSQDTGPGTYGYTF. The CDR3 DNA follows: TGTGCCAGCAGCCAAGATACCGGTCCGGGGACCTATGGCTACACCTTC.

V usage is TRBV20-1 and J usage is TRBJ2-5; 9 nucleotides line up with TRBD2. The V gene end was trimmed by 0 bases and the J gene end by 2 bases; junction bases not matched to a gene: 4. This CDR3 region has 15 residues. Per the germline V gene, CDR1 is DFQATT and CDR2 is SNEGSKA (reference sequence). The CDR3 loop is CSARDGTSHQETQYF. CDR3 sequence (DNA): TGCAGTGCTAGAGATGGGACTAGCCATCAAGAGACCCAGTACTTC.

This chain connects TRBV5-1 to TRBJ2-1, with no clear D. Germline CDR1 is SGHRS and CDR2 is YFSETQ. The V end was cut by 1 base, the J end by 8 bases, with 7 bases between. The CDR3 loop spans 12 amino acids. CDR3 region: CASSLRADEQFF. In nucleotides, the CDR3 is TGCGCCAGCAGCTTGAGGGCAGATGAGCAGTTCTTC.

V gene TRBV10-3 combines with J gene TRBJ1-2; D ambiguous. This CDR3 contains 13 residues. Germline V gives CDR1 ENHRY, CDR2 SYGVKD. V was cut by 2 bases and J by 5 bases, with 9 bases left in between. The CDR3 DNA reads TGTGCCATCAGTGAGGCCCCAATGTATGGCTACACCTTC. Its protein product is CAISEAPMYGYTF.

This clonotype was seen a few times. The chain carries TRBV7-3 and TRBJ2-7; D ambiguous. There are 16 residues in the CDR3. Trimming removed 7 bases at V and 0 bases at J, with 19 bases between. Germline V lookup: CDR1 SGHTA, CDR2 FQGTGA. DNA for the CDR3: TGTGCCAGCAACTTTACCGCGGCCAGTCACTCCTACGAGCAGTACTTC. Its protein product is CASNFTAASHSYEQYF.

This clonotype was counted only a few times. CDR3 coding DNA: TGTGCCAGCAGTCCCCCGGGGTCTGAAGCTTTCTTT. Translating it yields CASSPPGSEAFF. The chain is built from TRBV27 and TRBJ1-1; D unresolved. With 5 bases removed from V and 6 bases from J, the gap between germline ends came to 10 bases. Per germline, CDR1 MNHEY and CDR2 SMNVEV (reference sequence). CDR3 size: 12 residues.

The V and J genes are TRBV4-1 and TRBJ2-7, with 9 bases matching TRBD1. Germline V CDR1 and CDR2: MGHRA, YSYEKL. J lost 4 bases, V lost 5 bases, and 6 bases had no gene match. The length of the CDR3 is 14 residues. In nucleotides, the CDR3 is TGCGCCAGCAGCTATGCTGGGACAGGGTACGAGCAGTACTTC. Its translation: CASSYAGTGYEQYF.

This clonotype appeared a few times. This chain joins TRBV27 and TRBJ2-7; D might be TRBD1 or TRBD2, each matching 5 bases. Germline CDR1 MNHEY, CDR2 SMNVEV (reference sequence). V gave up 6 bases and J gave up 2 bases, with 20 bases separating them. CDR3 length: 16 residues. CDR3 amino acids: CASSRQVRDVPYEQYF. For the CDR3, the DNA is TGTGCCAGCAGCAGGCAAGTGAGGGACGTTCCCTACGAGCAGTACTTC.

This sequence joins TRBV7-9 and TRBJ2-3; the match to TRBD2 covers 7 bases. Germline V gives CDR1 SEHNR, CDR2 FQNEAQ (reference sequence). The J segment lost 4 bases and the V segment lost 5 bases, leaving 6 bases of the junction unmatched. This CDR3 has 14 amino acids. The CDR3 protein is CASSPGLVSDTQYF. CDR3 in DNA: TGTGCCAGCAGCCCAGGACTAGTCTCAGATACGCAGTATTTT. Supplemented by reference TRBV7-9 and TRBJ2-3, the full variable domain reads DTGVSQNPRHKITKRGQNVTFRCDPISEHNRLYWYRQTLGQGPEFLTYFQNEAQLEKSRLLSDRFSAERPKGSFSTLEIQRTEQGDSAMYLCASSPGLVSDTQYFGPGTRLTVL.

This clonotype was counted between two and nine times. The CDR3 sequence: CSLAGRGETQYF. The CDR3 coding sequence is TGCAGCCTAGCGGGGCGGGGAGAGACCCAGTACTTC. This chain joins TRBV20-1 and TRBJ2-5; 9 bases line up with TRBD2. CDR3 size: 12 residues. CDR1 and CDR2 (germline): DFQATT, SNEGSKA (reference sequence).

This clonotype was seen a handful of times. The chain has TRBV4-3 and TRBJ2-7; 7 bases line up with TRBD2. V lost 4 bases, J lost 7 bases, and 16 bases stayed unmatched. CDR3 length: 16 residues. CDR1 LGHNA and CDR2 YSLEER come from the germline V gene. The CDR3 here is CASSRGGGKSRGEQYF. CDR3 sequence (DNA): TGCGCCAGCAGCCGGGGGGGTGGGAAAAGCCGAGGGGAGCAGTACTTC.

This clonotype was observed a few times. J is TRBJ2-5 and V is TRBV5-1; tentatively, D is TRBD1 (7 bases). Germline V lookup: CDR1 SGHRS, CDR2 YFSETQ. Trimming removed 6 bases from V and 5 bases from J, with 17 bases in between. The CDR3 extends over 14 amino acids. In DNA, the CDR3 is TGCGCCAGCACCCAGGGGGGCGTCAGTGAGACCCAGTACTTC. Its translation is CASTQGGVSETQYF. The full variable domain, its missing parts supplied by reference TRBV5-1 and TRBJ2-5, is KAGVTQTPRYLIKTRGQQVTLSCSPISGHRSVSWYQQTPGQGLQFLFEYFSETQRNKGNFPGRFSGRQFSNSRSEMNVSTLELGDSALYLCASTQGGVSETQYFGPGTRLLVL.

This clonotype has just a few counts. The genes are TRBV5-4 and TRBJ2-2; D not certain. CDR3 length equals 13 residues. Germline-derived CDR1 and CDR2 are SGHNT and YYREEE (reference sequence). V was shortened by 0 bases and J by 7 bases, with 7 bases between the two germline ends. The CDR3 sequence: CASSLEINGELFF. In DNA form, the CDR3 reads TGTGCCAGCAGCTTGGAGATCAACGGGGAGCTGTTTTTT.

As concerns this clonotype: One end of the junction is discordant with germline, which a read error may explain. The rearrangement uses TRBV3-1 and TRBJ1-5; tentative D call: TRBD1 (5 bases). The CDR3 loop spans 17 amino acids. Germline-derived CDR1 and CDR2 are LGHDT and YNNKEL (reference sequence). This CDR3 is CACSKEFRGPNNQPQHF. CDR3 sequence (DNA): TGTGCCTGCAGCAAGGAATTTCGGGGACCGAACAATCAGCCCCAGCATTTT.

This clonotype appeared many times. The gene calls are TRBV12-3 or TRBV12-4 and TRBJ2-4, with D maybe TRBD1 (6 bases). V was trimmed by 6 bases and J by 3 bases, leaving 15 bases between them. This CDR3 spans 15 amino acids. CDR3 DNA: TGTGCCAGCAGCCCAGAGGACAGAGGCAAAAACATTCAGTACTTC. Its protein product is CASSPEDRGKNIQYF.

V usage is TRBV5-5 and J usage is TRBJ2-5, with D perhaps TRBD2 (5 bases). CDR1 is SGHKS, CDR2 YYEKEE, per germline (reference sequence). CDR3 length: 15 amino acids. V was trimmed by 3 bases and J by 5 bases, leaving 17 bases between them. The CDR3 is CASSSYGGIGETQYF. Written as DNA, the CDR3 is TGTGCCAGCAGCTCTTACGGAGGTATCGGGGAGACCCAGTACTTC.

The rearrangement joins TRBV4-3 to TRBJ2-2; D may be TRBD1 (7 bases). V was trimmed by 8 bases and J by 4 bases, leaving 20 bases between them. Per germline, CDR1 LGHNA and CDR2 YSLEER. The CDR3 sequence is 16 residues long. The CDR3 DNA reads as TGCGCCAGCTTTCCAGGGGGTCAAGCGGGCACCGGGGAGCTGTTTTTT. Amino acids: CASFPGGQAGTGELFF.

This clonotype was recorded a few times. DNA for the CDR3: TGCAGCGTTGACGACTCTGGGGCCAACGTCCTGACTTTC. It codes for CSVDDSGANVLTF. The rearrangement uses TRBV29-1 and TRBJ2-6; D is ambiguous. Deletions cut 3 bases from V and 0 bases from J, with 3 bases between. CDR1 SQVTM and CDR2 ANQGSEA come from the germline V gene. This CDR3 spans 13 amino acids. Filled out from reference TRBV29-1 and TRBJ2-6, the complete variable domain reads SAVISQKPSRDICQRGTSLTIQCQVDSQVTMMFWYRQQPGQSLTLIATANQGSEATYESGFVIDKFPISRPNLTFSTLTVSNMSPEDSSIYLCSVDDSGANVLTFGAGSRLTVL.

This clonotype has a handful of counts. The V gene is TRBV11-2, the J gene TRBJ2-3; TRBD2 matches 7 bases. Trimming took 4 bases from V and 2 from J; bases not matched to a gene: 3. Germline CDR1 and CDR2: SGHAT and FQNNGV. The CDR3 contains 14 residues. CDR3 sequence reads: CASSSGLVTDTQYF. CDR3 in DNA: TGTGCCAGCAGCTCAGGACTAGTCACAGATACGCAGTATTTT.